The clone carrying this T cell receptor (beta chain) was picked up many times. Its antigen remains unidentified. J lost 9 bases, V lost 6 bases, and 7 bases had no gene match. The CDR3 totals 14 residues. CDR1 is PRHDT, CDR2 FYEKMQ, per germline (reference sequence). Synthesis of cDNA was carried out by template-switch 5'RACE. The reaction used 10-nucleotide random UMIs. Over 170 million TCR-beta sequences, together covering 15-18 subjects, were produced by every individual sequencing run that was carried out. One entry per CDR3 protein results from TCRdb running MiXCR on the 5' RACE reads. The data hold approximately 50,000 distinct CDR3 sequences, with 10% observed a single time. These data come from a study of neurological immune-mediated disorders. Study outcomes and limitations: The level of TCR clonal expansion was highest in patients with HTLV-1-associated myelopathy and lowest in multiple sclerosis, where it fell below the level seen in healthy controls.

The unsorted libraries originated from 2 million PBMCs kept at -80 C. Sequenced sample: PBMCs. The chain employs TRBV13 and TRBJ2-1, with 11 bases lining up with TRBD2. The TCR sequence derives from a man aged 70 or older with HTLV-1-associated myelopathy (HAM/TSP). The CDR3 nucleotides read TGTGCCAGCAGATTTAGCGGGAGGGCTCGTGAGCAGTTCTTC. This gives the protein CASRFSGRAREQFF.